The entry that follows covers one T cell receptor beta chain sequence. Its antigen is not known. The data were obtained in a study of cytomegalovirus exposure and HLA in healthy donors. Findings and limits, study-wide: Presence/absence analyses rested on an assumption that sequencing depth was roughly uniform across donors. Later analysis suggested most CMV-associated TCR beta chains were HLA-restricted.

In the PCR, 60 Vbeta and 13 Jbeta primers were used. Clones were sequenced by immunoSEQ multiplex PCR, and TCRdb holds only the in-frame ones, with some missing. The table records about 88,000 clones, roughly three quarters of them present only once. Germline V gene sequence: CDR1 MNHNY, CDR2 SVGAGI (reference sequence). This CDR3 is 15 amino acids long. V was pared by 5 bases and J by 2 bases, with 5 bases of the junction left unmatched. This sequence originates from a woman in her 40s in good health and CMV-seronegative. The rearrangement uses TRBV6-6 and TRBJ2-3; 9 bases map to TRBD2. Sequencing was performed on PBMCs. The CDR3 reads CASSPSGAITDTQYF. CDR3 coding DNA: TGTGCCAGCAGTCCTAGCGGGGCGATCACAGATACGCAGTATTTT.